This TCR beta chain was sequenced for a study of technical replicates of blood from a handful of donors. V was pared by 5 bases and J by 4 bases, with 14 bases between. This CDR3 region has 14 residues. CDR1 is MNHEY, CDR2 SVGAGI, per germline. Method: immunoSEQ multiplex PCR; TCRdb's copy keeps in-frame clones and lacks some. Among 65,000 to 80,000 clones listed, more than 85% were seen once. This chain joins TRBV6-5 and TRBJ1-2; D is undetermined. The sample taken for sequencing was T cells isolated from PBMCs. The TCR originated in a human donor in good health. The CDR3 sequence is CASSERERGYGYTF. The CDR3 bases are TGTGCCAGCAGTGAAAGGGAGCGTGGCTATGGCTACACCTTC.